The 24 T cell receptor beta chains presented below share a single source sample, sequenced in a study of neoadjuvant nivolumab and ipilimumab in lung cancer. The table came from immunoSEQ multiplex PCR; TCRdb's copy has only in-frame clones and leaves some out. Among more than 20,000 clones listed, approximately 78% were seen once. The sample consisted of tumor tissue, taken after neoadjuvant nivolumab, alone or with ipilimumab, at or shortly before surgery. All receptors derive from an adult with non-small cell lung cancer.

V and J are TRBV29-1 and TRBJ2-5; TRBD1 agrees at 9 bases. Trimming removed 6 bases from V and 3 bases from J; junction bases left unmatched: 8. Germline CDR1 is SQVTM and CDR2 is ANQGSEA. CDR3 length equals 14 residues. In nucleotides, the CDR3 is TGCAGCGTCGATTGGACAGGGGTAAAAGAGACCCAGTACTTC. Encoded protein: CSVDWTGVKETQYF.

This chain joins TRBV19 and TRBJ1-1; the D is unclear. The germline gives CDR1 LNHDA, CDR2 SQIVND (reference sequence). Trimming pared 0 bases from V and 6 bases from J, leaving 20 bases between. The CDR3 has 17 amino acids. The CDR3 coding sequence is TGTGCCAGTAGTATAGACCTACGGGCAGCAGCTATATCTGAAGCTTTCTTT. It translates to CASSIDLRAAAISEAFF.

This clone occurred a few times. The chain employs TRBV10-2 and TRBJ2-3; TRBD1 might be the D (6 bases). Between the trimmed V and J ends, which lost 8 bases and 3 bases, there was a span of 12 bases. CDR3 length: 13 amino acids. CDR1 and CDR2 (germline): WSHSY, SAAADI. CDR3 sequence reads: CASVSTGTDTQYF. DNA of the CDR3: TGCGCCAGCGTTTCAACAGGGACAGATACGCAGTATTTT.

This chain joins TRBV30 and TRBJ1-4, with 10 bases aligning to TRBD1. V dropped 4 bases and J dropped 6; count of bases not matched to a gene: 5. CDR3 length: 14 amino acids. CDR1 and CDR2 from the germline V gene are GTSNPN and SVGIG (reference sequence). CDR3 sequence reads: CAWTRTGGDEKLFF. In DNA, the CDR3 is TGTGCCTGGACCAGGACAGGGGGGGATGAAAAACTGTTTTTT.

The chain recombines TRBV27 with TRBJ2-7, with D perhaps being TRBD1 or TRBD2 (6 bases each). CDR3 length: 16 amino acids. V dropped 5 bases and J dropped 7 bases, with 24 bases sitting between them. Germline CDR1 reads MNHEY; CDR2 reads SMNVEV (reference sequence). The chain's CDR3 is CASSGSLGGGGGEQYF. In DNA, the CDR3 is TGTGCCAGCAGTGGGTCTTTGGGGGGCGGTGGAGGGGAGCAGTACTTC.

This chain links TRBV25-1 with TRBJ1-1; D remains unclear. This CDR3 comprises 15 residues. Germline CDR1 reads MGHDK; CDR2 reads SYGVNS. With 3 bases removed from V and 3 bases from J, the gap between germline ends came to 14 bases. CDR3 sequence reads: CASSDPRSLDTEAFF. The CDR3 DNA is TGTGCCAGCAGTGACCCCAGGAGTCTGGACACTGAAGCTTTCTTT.

The V call is TRBV9, the J call TRBJ2-1; tentatively, D is TRBD2 (5 bases). The CDR3 is 17 residues long. The germline CDR1 and CDR2 sequences are SGDLS and YYNGEE. V lost 0 bases to trimming and J lost 0 bases, with 13 bases between them. The CDR3, as DNA: TGTGCCAGCAGCGTAGACCTGAGCGGAAGCTCCTACAATGAGCAGTTCTTC. Translating it yields CASSVDLSGSSYNEQFF.

The chain joins TRBV5-4 to TRBJ2-7, with TRBD1 as a possible D gene (8 bases). V lost 4 bases to trimming and J lost 4 bases, with 27 bases between them. CDR1 and CDR2 from the germline V gene are SGHNT and YYREEE (reference sequence). CDR3 length: 18 residues. CDR3 loop: CASSQELLTGAGVYEQYF. DNA of the CDR3: TGTGCCAGCAGCCAAGAGTTGCTGACAGGGGCGGGGGTTTACGAGCAGTACTTC.

The rearrangement joins TRBV28 to TRBJ2-7, with 7 bases aligning to TRBD2. Per the germline V gene, CDR1 is MDHEN and CDR2 is SYDVKM. V was clipped by 6 bases and J by 6 bases; unmatched bases: 11. The CDR3 is made up of 14 amino acids. Here the CDR3 DNA reads TGTGCCAGCAGCCCAAGCGGGAAGGGGCCCGAGCAGTACTTC. Protein sequence: CASSPSGKGPEQYF.

The rearrangement joins TRBV11-3 to TRBJ2-3; D not certain. Germline loops: CDR1 SGHNT, CDR2 YENEEA. CDR3 size: 15 residues. The V and J ends lost 0 bases and 1 base respectively, with 8 bases between them. The CDR3 reads CASSLDGSGTDTQYF. The CDR3 nucleotides are TGTGCCAGCAGCTTAGACGGGTCAGGCACAGATACGCAGTATTTT.

The J gene is TRBJ2-2, the V gene TRBV11-2; D ambiguous. V lost 0 bases and J lost 3, with 8 bases in between. The CDR3 covers 15 residues. The germline CDR1 and CDR2 sequences are SGHAT and FQNNGV. CDR3 nucleotide sequence: TGTGCCAGCAGCTTAGATCTGGTGGACACCGGGGAGCTGTTTTTT. This translates into CASSLDLVDTGELFF.

In this sample, this clone turned up once. The chain joins TRBV18 to TRBJ2-6; D remains unclear. V gave up 4 bases and J gave up 4 bases, with 5 bases separating them. There are 13 residues in the CDR3. CDR1 and CDR2 (germline): KGHSH, LQKENI. As DNA, the CDR3 is TGTGCCAGCTCACTTTCCGGGGCCAACGTCCTGACTTTC. Translated: CASSLSGANVLTF.

This clone is a singleton in its sample. CDR3 sequence reads: CASSKGGAVTEAFF. Written as DNA, the CDR3 is TGTGCCAGTTCAAAAGGGGGCGCCGTCACTGAAGCTTTCTTT. The rearrangement uses TRBV19 and TRBJ1-1, with 7 nucleotides matching TRBD1. The CDR3 length is 14 residues. Looked up from germline, CDR1 is LNHDA and CDR2 is SQIVND (reference sequence). J gave up 4 bases and V 8 bases, and 10 bases lay outside the gene matches.

The chain employs TRBV11-3 and TRBJ2-1; D gene ambiguous. Germline V CDR1 and CDR2: SGHNT, YENEEA. The CDR3 is made up of 14 amino acids. The germline V and J ends were trimmed by 0 bases and 15 bases, with 18 bases remaining between them. The CDR3 DNA is TGTGCCAGCAGCTTAGACCTCCCTGGCTCCTATCTGTTCTTC. It codes for CASSLDLPGSYLFF.

J is TRBJ2-1 and V is TRBV6-1; D gene unclear. V lost 5 bases to trimming and J lost 10 bases, with 9 bases between them. The V gene's germline CDR1 is MNHNS and CDR2 SASEGT. The CDR3 covers 11 residues. The DNA for the CDR3 is TGTGCCAGCAGTCCGTGGTGGGAGCAGTTCTTC. Protein product: CASSPWWEQFF.

V usage is TRBV6-5 and J usage is TRBJ2-7; a weak D match, TRBD2 (6 bases). V dropped 4 bases and J dropped 6 bases, with 16 bases sitting between them. The CDR3 is 14 amino acids. CDR1 and CDR2 (germline): MNHEY, SVGAGI. The CDR3 region has the DNA TGTGCCAGCAGTTTTGACGGGACTCGGAGCGAGCAGTACTTC. Translation gives CASSFDGTRSEQYF.

This sequence joins TRBV2 and TRBJ2-6, with unresolved D. Germline V lookup: CDR1 SNHLY, CDR2 FYNNEI. V was trimmed by 3 bases and J by 0 bases, leaving 6 bases between them. The CDR3 sequence is 15 residues long. The DNA of the CDR3 is TGTGCCAGCAGTGAGGGCTTCTCTGGGGCCAACGTCCTGACTTTC. Translating gives CASSEGFSGANVLTF.

The gene calls are TRBV10-3 and TRBJ2-1; TRBD2 matches 12 bases. CDR1 and CDR2 (germline): ENHRY, SYGVKD. CDR3 length: 16 amino acids. Losses at the gene ends were 4 bases for V and 6 bases for J; bases not matched to a gene: 7. DNA for the CDR3: TGTGCCATCAGTGTAACGACTAGCGGGAGACCCAATGAGCAGTTCTTC. It codes for CAISVTTSGRPNEQFF.

The chain employs TRBV14 and TRBJ2-3, with D unresolved. V lost 4 bases and J lost 3, with 5 bases in between. Germline V lookup: CDR1 SGHDN, CDR2 FVKESK. The CDR3 extends over 12 amino acids. DNA of the CDR3: TGTGCCAGCAGCCTTCCAACAGATACGCAGTATTTT. Amino acids: CASSLPTDTQYF.

The chain uses TRBV5-1 and TRBJ2-3, with 11 bases matching TRBD2. CDR1 and CDR2 (germline): SGHRS, YFSETQ. The ends lost 5 bases at V and 4 bases at J; junction bases unmatched: 6. The CDR3 covers 15 residues. CDR3 region: CASSPLAGGSDTQYF. The CDR3 nucleotides read TGCGCCAGCAGTCCGCTAGCGGGAGGTTCAGATACGCAGTATTTT.

This chain links TRBV6-5 with TRBJ1-2; D is perhaps TRBD1 (5 bases). CDR3 size: 15 residues. Trimming stripped 0 bases from V and 8 bases from J, with 16 bases between. CDR1 and CDR2 (germline): MNHEY, SVGAGI. CDR3 nucleotides: TGTGCCAGCAGTTACTCTCGGCCAGGGAAAGAAGGCTACACCTTC. Translation: CASSYSRPGKEGYTF.

This clone was counted a few times. V and J are TRBV7-9 and TRBJ1-2, with D maybe TRBD1 (6 bases). The CDR3 sequence is 18 residues long. In germline, CDR1 is SEHNR, CDR2 FQNEAQ (reference sequence). Trimming removed 1 base from V and 4 bases from J, with 22 bases in between. CDR3 loop: CASSLDGTPGARTYGYTF. CDR3 sequence (DNA): TGTGCCAGCAGCTTAGACGGGACACCAGGGGCGAGGACCTATGGCTACACCTTC.

The chain joins TRBV30 to TRBJ2-1; D unresolved. The CDR3 has 12 amino acids. Deletions cut 8 bases from V and 6 bases from J, with 14 bases between. Germline V gene lookup returns CDR1 GTSNPN and CDR2 SVGIG (reference sequence). The CDR3 spells CAREKETNEQFF. In DNA, the CDR3 is TGTGCCCGAGAGAAGGAGACCAATGAGCAGTTCTTC.

This clone was recorded once. The chain is built from TRBV7-8 and TRBJ2-3; perhaps TRBD2 as D (5 bases). V lost 2 bases and J 2 bases, leaving 8 bases between the germline ends. CDR1 is SGHVS, CDR2 FQNEAQ, per germline. CDR3 length: 14 residues. The CDR3 DNA reads TGTGCCAGCAGCTTACGCGGGTACACAGATACGCAGTATTTT. This sequence encodes CASSLRGYTDTQYF.